These 29 T cell receptor beta chains share one sample of origin, sequenced in a study of CD8+ T cells in alopecia areata. Treatment noted: oral pan-JAK inhibitor, 5-10 mg twice daily. Following extraction, RNA underwent reverse transcription to cDNA, which served as the sequencing template. Assay: immunoSEQ multiplex PCR; the TCRdb copy retains only in-frame clones and omits some. The sample shows fewer than 250,000 clones, around two fifths of them seen only once. The source was CD4+ T cells sorted from blood, collected at week 34, from a patient treated with tofacitinib. Receptor source: a human donor with alopecia areata.

This chain connects TRBV30 to TRBJ2-7; possible D gene TRBD1, 6 bases. V shed 5 bases and J shed 2 bases, with 13 bases lying between them. The CDR3 has 13 amino acids. CDR1 GTSNPN and CDR2 SVGIG come from the germline V gene (reference sequence). CDR3 amino acids: CAWSLRGTYEQYF. CDR3 in DNA: TGTGCCTGGTCACTTAGGGGGACCTACGAGCAGTACTTC.

A word on this clone: Other DNA sequences in the same sample also yield this CDR3. The chain links TRBV18 to TRBJ1-5, with D uncertain. The CDR3 totals 14 residues. CDR1 KGHSH and CDR2 LQKENI come from the germline V gene. V shed 3 bases and J shed 0 bases, with 6 bases lying between them. CDR3 bases: TGTGCCAGCTCACCTAGGGATAGCAATCAGCCCCAGCATTTT. It translates to CASSPRDSNQPQHF.

This clone was detected a few times. The chain has TRBV5-1 and TRBJ1-2; 7 nucleotides align to TRBD1. The CDR3 extends over 14 amino acids. J lost 3 bases, V lost 4 bases, and 6 bases had no gene match. From germline, CDR1 is SGHRS and CDR2 YFSETQ. The CDR3 loop is CASSRQGGDYGYTF. CDR3 in DNA: TGCGCCAGCAGCCGACAGGGAGGGGACTATGGCTACACCTTC.

This rearrangement joins TRBV6-5 to TRBJ1-1; D gene uncertain. V was shortened by 2 bases and J by 6 bases, with 10 bases between the two germline ends. Germline CDR1 MNHEY, CDR2 SVGAGI. The CDR3 contains 13 residues. This CDR3 reads CASSYRHSAEAFF. In DNA form, the CDR3 reads TGTGCCAGCAGTTACAGACACAGCGCTGAAGCTTTCTTT.

This rearrangement joins TRBV6-5 to TRBJ1-1; the D gene is possibly TRBD1 (6 bases). The germline V gene encodes CDR1 MNHEY and CDR2 SVGAGI. V was clipped by 7 bases and J by 6 bases, with 12 bases between them. The CDR3 runs 12 residues. For the CDR3, the DNA is TGTGCCAGCATTGTACAGGGTTCTGAAGCTTTCTTT. Protein sequence: CASIVQGSEAFF.

This clone came up a few times. V is TRBV9 and J is TRBJ1-4, with D uncertain. The CDR3 is 14 amino acids. Germline loops: CDR1 SGDLS, CDR2 YYNGEE. Trimming shortened V by 3 bases and J by 5 bases, and 11 bases separated the two germline ends. Here the CDR3 reads CASSAGLMNEKLFF. The CDR3 DNA follows: TGTGCCAGCAGCGCCGGATTGATGAATGAAAAACTGTTTTTT. The variable domain in full, completed from reference TRBV9 and TRBJ1-4, reads DSGVTQTPKHLITATGQRVTLRCSPRSGDLSVYWYQQSLDQGLQFLIQYYNGEERAKGNILERFSAQQFPDLHSELNLSSLELGDSALYFCASSAGLMNEKLFFGSGTQLSVL.

This clone was counted between two and nine times. V usage is TRBV5-4 and J usage is TRBJ1-1, with a tentative D call TRBD1 (5 bases). V gave up 2 bases and J gave up 1 base, with 15 bases separating them. The CDR3 consists of 16 residues. Germline-derived CDR1 and CDR2 are SGHNT and YYREEE (reference sequence). The CDR3 is CASSLRGEYANTEAFF. The CDR3 DNA is TGTGCCAGCAGCTTAAGGGGCGAATATGCGAACACTGAAGCTTTCTTT. Looking up the rest from reference TRBV5-4 and TRBJ1-1 gives the full variable domain: ETGVTQSPTHLIKTRGQQVTLRCSSQSGHNTVSWYQQALGQGPQFIFQYYREEENGRGNFPPRFSGLQFPNYSSELNVNALELDDSALYLCASSLRGEYANTEAFFGQGTRLTVV.

This clone has just a few counts. The chain links TRBV29-1 to TRBJ2-2; tentatively, D is TRBD1 or TRBD2 (7 bases each). V lost 5 bases to trimming and J lost 2 bases, with 15 bases between them. Germline V lookup: CDR1 SQVTM, CDR2 ANQGSEA. The CDR3 consists of 15 residues. As DNA, the CDR3 is TGCAGCGTTAGCGGGACAGCCTTAAACACCGGGGAGCTGTTTTTT. Protein: CSVSGTALNTGELFF.

This clone was picked up a small number of times. The chain joins TRBV19 to TRBJ2-2, with D unresolved. The V end was cut by 7 bases, the J end by 0 bases, with 9 bases between. This CDR3 contains 14 residues. Germline CDR1 and CDR2: LNHDA and SQIVND (reference sequence). CDR3 sequence reads: CASKVGSNTGELFF. The CDR3 DNA sequence: TGTGCCAGTAAGGTCGGGTCGAACACCGGGGAGCTGTTTTTT.

This clone has only a few counts. The rearrangement links TRBV30 to TRBJ1-4; TRBD1 matches at 7 bases. In germline, CDR1 is GTSNPN, CDR2 SVGIG (reference sequence). J gave up 0 bases and V 6 bases, and 4 bases lay outside the gene matches. The CDR3 totals 14 residues. The CDR3 region is CACSQGATNEKLFF. DNA for the CDR3: TGTGCCTGTTCTCAGGGGGCAACTAATGAAAAACTGTTTTTT.

In this sample, this clone turned up a few times. The chain combines TRBV2 with TRBJ1-5; D uncertain. Trimming pared 11 bases from V and 10 bases from J, leaving 18 bases between. Germline CDR1 reads SNHLY; CDR2 reads FYNNEI. The CDR3 has 12 amino acids. CDR3 in amino acids: CAGRAELGPQHF. The CDR3, as DNA: TGTGCCGGGAGGGCTGAGCTCGGCCCCCAGCATTTT.

This clone appeared a few times. Being one base from a much bigger clone, this may be a read error. The chain uses TRBV29-1 and TRBJ1-1, with unresolved D. Trimming removed 4 bases at V and 0 bases at J, with 3 bases between. The length of the CDR3 is 11 residues. Germline lookup yields CDR1 SQVTM and CDR2 ANQGSEA. The CDR3 reads CSVGLNTEAFF. The CDR3 nucleotides are TGCAGCGTTGGTTTGAACACTGAAGCTTTCTTT. Complete variable domain (other parts from reference TRBV29-1 and TRBJ1-1): SAVISQKPSRDICQRGTSLTIQCQVDSQVTMMFWYRQQPGQSLTLIATANQGSEATYESGFVIDKFPISRPNLTFSTLTVSNMSPEDSSIYLCSVGLNTEAFFGQGTRLTVV.

The chain carries TRBV4-1 and TRBJ2-2, with TRBD1 matching 8 bases. Trimming removed 6 bases from V and 7 bases from J; junction bases left unmatched: 4. This CDR3 comprises 13 residues. Germline CDR1 is MGHRA and CDR2 is YSYEKL. The CDR3 DNA reads TGCGCCAGCAGAGACAGGGGTGGCGGGGAGCTGTTTTTT. Translating gives CASRDRGGGELFF.

This clone was observed a handful of times. The V gene is TRBV7-2, the J gene TRBJ1-1, with D perhaps TRBD1 (6 bases). This CDR3 spans 14 amino acids. V was cut by 2 bases and J by 0 bases, with 7 bases left in between. In germline, CDR1 is SGHTA, CDR2 FQGNSA. DNA of the CDR3: TGTGCCAGCAGCTTATGGACAGTGAACACTGAAGCTTTCTTT. Translation gives CASSLWTVNTEAFF.

The sample holds a few counts of this clone. V is TRBV10-3 and J is TRBJ1-5; D not certain. V was pared by 3 bases and J by 8 bases, with 8 bases between. The V gene's germline CDR1 is ENHRY and CDR2 SYGVKD. The CDR3 is 12 amino acids. CDR3 amino acids: CAISESVEPQHF. CDR3 nucleotide sequence: TGTGCCATCAGTGAATCTGTGGAGCCCCAGCATTTT.

The rearrangement links TRBV27 to TRBJ1-2; D may be TRBD1 (5 bases). V was clipped by 5 bases and J by 4 bases, with 14 bases between them. The CDR3 extends over 14 amino acids. Looked up from germline, CDR1 is MNHEY and CDR2 is SMNVEV (reference sequence). The CDR3 is CASSDRAGGYGYTF. The CDR3 region has the DNA TGTGCCAGCAGTGACAGAGCCGGAGGCTATGGCTACACCTTC.

The chain carries TRBV4-1 and TRBJ1-1, with D uncertain. V was shortened by 0 bases and J by 5 bases, with 13 bases between the two germline ends. Germline lookup yields CDR1 MGHRA and CDR2 YSYEKL. This CDR3 is 15 amino acids long. The CDR3 nucleotides read TGCGCCAGCAGCCAAGATCCCGGGGTGAGGACTGAAGCTTTCTTT. Translation: CASSQDPGVRTEAFF.

The rearrangement uses TRBV5-1 and TRBJ2-1; D is undetermined. The length of the CDR3 is 11 residues. Germline V gene data show CDR1 as SGHRS and CDR2 as YFSETQ. V lost 2 bases and J 9 bases, leaving 6 bases between the germline ends. This CDR3 reads CASSLNREQFF. The CDR3 DNA reads TGCGCCAGCAGCTTAAATCGTGAGCAGTTCTTC.

This clone was seen a single time. The chain couples TRBV30 to TRBJ2-1; D perhaps matches TRBD2 (5 bases). CDR1 GTSNPN and CDR2 SVGIG come from the germline V gene (reference sequence). The CDR3 extends over 12 amino acids. The CDR3 loop reads CERRGADNEQFF. CDR3 sequence (DNA): TGTGAGCGCCGGGGAGCGGACAATGAGCAGTTCTTC. The whole variable domain, remainder taken from reference TRBV30 and TRBJ2-1, is SQTIHQWPATLVQPVGSPLSLECTVEGTSNPNLYWYRQAAGRGLQLLFYSVGIGQISSEVPQNLSASRPQDRQFILSSKKLLLSDSGFYLCERRGADNEQFFGPGTRLTVL.

This clone has only one observation. V usage is TRBV11-2 and J usage is TRBJ2-5, with D perhaps TRBD2 (5 bases). The J call may not be correct, given that the DNA end is closer to TRBJ2-7. The germline CDR1 and CDR2 sequences are SGHAT and FQNNGV. CDR3 length equals 14 residues. The chain's CDR3 is CASSSFGVSYEQYF. The CDR3 DNA is TGTGCCAGCAGCTCATTCGGGGTATCCTACGAGCAGTACTTC.

The chain links TRBV7-8 to TRBJ1-2; no reliable D call. CDR1 is SGHVS, CDR2 FQNEAQ, per germline. The V and J ends lost 1 base and 5 bases respectively, with 8 bases between them. This CDR3 spans 13 amino acids. CDR3 in DNA: TGTGCCAGCAGCTTAGACGCGGGTTATGGCTACACCTTC. Residues: CASSLDAGYGYTF.

There are a few counts of this clone. The chain employs TRBV5-1 and TRBJ1-4; tentatively, D is TRBD1 (5 bases). V was trimmed by 1 base and J by 2 bases, leaving 12 bases between them. There are 16 residues in the CDR3. In germline, CDR1 is SGHRS, CDR2 YFSETQ. This CDR3 is CASSLLGGATNEKLFF. The CDR3, as DNA: TGCGCCAGCAGCTTGCTAGGCGGGGCTACTAATGAAAAACTGTTTTTT. Full variable domain (rest looked up from reference TRBV5-1 and TRBJ1-4): KAGVTQTPRYLIKTRGQQVTLSCSPISGHRSVSWYQQTPGQGLQFLFEYFSETQRNKGNFPGRFSGRQFSNSRSEMNVSTLELGDSALYLCASSLLGGATNEKLFFGSGTQLSVL.

This clone turned up a few times. The rearrangement joins TRBV28 to TRBJ2-7; 7 nucleotides agree with TRBD2. CDR1 MDHEN and CDR2 SYDVKM come from the germline V gene. This CDR3 spans 13 amino acids. With 4 bases clipped from V and 1 base from J, the junction kept 1 base outside the gene matches. In nucleotides, the CDR3 is TGTGCCAGCAGTTGGGGGGGTTCCTACGAGCAGTACTTC. It yields the protein CASSWGGSYEQYF.

The V gene is TRBV9, the J gene TRBJ2-1; tentatively, D is TRBD2 (6 bases). Germline V CDR1 and CDR2: SGDLS, YYNGEE. The CDR3 runs to 16 residues. Trimming pared 4 bases from V and 3 bases from J, leaving 17 bases between. In nucleotides, the CDR3 is TGTGCCAGCAGCCTCTCCGGGGTAGCGGTCTACAATGAGCAGTTCTTC. It is translated as CASSLSGVAVYNEQFF. The full variable domain, completed using reference TRBV9 and TRBJ2-1, is DSGVTQTPKHLITATGQRVTLRCSPRSGDLSVYWYQQSLDQGLQFLIQYYNGEERAKGNILERFSAQQFPDLHSELNLSSLELGDSALYFCASSLSGVAVYNEQFFGPGTRLTVL.

V and J are TRBV25-1 and TRBJ1-2; D may be TRBD1 (5 bases). Germline V gives CDR1 MGHDK, CDR2 SYGVNS. CDR3 length equals 17 residues. Between the trimmed V and J ends, which lost 1 base and 10 bases, there was a span of 25 bases. CDR3 loop: CASSEFPAPPGGTLYTF. DNA of the CDR3: TGTGCCAGCAGTGAATTCCCTGCCCCCCCCGGTGGGACTCTCTACACCTTC.

The chain combines TRBV5-1 with TRBJ2-5; 9 bases are a match to TRBD2. The CDR3 covers 16 residues. The trim removed 0 bases at V and 5 bases at J, leaving 8 bases unmatched. From germline, CDR1 is SGHRS and CDR2 YFSETQ. Here the CDR3 DNA reads TGCGCCAGCAGCTTGGGTAGCGGGAGTAATTGGGAGACCCAGTACTTC. Translating it yields CASSLGSGSNWETQYF.

A few counts support this clone. J is TRBJ1-2 and V is TRBV5-1; unclear D gene. This CDR3 spans 13 amino acids. V lost 2 bases and J 6 bases, leaving 11 bases between the germline ends. Germline V gene data show CDR1 as SGHRS and CDR2 as YFSETQ. The CDR3 spells CASSFYEEDGYTF. The DNA for the CDR3 is TGCGCCAGCAGCTTCTATGAGGAAGATGGCTACACCTTC.

This clone was seen once. This chain uses TRBV18 with TRBJ2-7; D is perhaps TRBD1 (6 bases). The length of the CDR3 is 14 residues. Germline loops: CDR1 KGHSH, CDR2 LQKENI. V lost 3 bases to trimming and J lost 6 bases, with 15 bases between them. CDR3 DNA sequence: TGTGCCAGCTCACCGAACAGGGACCAGGGCGAGCAGTACTTC. Encoded protein: CASSPNRDQGEQYF.

This clone turned up a few times. The rearrangement joins TRBV14 to TRBJ2-7; D is possibly TRBD1 (6 bases). Trimming removed 0 bases at V and 8 bases at J, with 14 bases between. This CDR3 comprises 14 residues. Per the germline V gene, CDR1 is SGHDN and CDR2 is FVKESK. CDR3 nucleotide sequence: TGTGCCAGCAGCCAAGAGGGGCAGGGGCGAAAGCAGTACTTC. It is translated as CASSQEGQGRKQYF.